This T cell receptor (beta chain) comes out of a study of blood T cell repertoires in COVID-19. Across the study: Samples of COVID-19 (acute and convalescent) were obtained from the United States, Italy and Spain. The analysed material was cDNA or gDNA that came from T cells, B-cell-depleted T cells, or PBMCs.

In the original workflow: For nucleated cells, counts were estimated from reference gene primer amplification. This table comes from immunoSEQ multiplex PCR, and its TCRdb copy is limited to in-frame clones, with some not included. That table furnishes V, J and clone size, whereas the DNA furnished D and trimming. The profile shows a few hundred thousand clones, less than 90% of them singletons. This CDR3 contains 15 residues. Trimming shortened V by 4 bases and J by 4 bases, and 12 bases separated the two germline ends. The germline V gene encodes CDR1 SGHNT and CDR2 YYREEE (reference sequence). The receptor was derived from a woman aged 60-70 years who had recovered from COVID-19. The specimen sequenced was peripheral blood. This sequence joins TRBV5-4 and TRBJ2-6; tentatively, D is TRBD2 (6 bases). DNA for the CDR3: TGTGCCAGCAGCCCGCGGGGTGGAGGGGCCAACGTCCTGACTTTC. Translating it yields CASSPRGGGANVLTF.